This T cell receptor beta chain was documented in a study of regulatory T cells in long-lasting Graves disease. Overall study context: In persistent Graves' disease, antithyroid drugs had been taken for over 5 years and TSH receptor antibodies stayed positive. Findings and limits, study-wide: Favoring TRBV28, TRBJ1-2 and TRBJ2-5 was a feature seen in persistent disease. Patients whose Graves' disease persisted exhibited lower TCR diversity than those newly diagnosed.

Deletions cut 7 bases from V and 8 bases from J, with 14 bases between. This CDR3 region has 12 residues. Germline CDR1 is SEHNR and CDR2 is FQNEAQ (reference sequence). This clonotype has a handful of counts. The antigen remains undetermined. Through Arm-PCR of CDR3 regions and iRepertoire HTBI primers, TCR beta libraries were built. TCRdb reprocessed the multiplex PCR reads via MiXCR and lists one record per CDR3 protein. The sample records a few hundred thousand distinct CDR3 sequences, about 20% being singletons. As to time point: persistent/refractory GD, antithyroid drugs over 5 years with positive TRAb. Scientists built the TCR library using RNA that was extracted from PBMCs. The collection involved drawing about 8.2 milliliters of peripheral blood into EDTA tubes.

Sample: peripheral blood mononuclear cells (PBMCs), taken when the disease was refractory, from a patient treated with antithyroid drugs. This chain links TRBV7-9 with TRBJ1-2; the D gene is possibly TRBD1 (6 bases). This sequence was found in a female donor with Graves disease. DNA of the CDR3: TGTGCCAGCACCGAAGGGGGTTTGGGCTACACCTTC. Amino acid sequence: CASTEGGLGYTF. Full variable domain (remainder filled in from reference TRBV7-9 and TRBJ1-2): DTGVSQNPRHKITKRGQNVTFRCDPISEHNRLYWYRQTLGQGPEFLTYFQNEAQLEKSRLLSDRFSAERPKGSFSTLEIQRTEQGDSAMYLCASTEGGLGYTFGSGTRLTVV.